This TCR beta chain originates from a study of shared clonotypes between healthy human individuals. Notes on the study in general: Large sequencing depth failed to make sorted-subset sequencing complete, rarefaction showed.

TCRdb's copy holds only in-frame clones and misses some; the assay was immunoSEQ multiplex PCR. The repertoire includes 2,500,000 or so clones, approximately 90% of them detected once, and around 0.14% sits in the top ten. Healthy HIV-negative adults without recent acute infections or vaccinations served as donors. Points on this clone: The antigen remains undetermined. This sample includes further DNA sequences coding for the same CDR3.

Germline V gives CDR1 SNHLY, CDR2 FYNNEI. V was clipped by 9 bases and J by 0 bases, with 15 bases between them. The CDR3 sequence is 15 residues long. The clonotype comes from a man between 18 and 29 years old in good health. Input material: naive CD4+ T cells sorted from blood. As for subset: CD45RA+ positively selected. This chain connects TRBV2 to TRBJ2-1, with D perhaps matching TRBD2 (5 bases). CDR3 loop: CASRGLASSYNEQFF. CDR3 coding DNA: TGTGCCAGTAGAGGACTGGCAAGCTCCTACAATGAGCAGTTCTTC.